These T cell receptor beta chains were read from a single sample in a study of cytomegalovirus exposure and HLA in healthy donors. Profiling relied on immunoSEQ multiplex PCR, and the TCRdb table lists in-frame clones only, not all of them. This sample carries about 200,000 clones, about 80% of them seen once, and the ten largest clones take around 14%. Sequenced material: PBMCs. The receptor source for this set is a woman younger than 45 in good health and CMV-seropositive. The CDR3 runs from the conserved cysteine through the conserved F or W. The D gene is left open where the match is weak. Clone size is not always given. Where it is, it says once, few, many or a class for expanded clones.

CDR3nt: TGCGCCAGCAGCCCAAGGACAGGGGTCAATGAGCAGTTCTTC
CDR3aa: CASSPRTGVNEQFF
j_gene: TRBJ2-1
len: 14
v_gene: TRBV5-1
abundance: NA
d_gene: TRBD1

CDR3nt: TGTGCCAGCCGACCGGGACTAGTATCCTACGAGCAGTACTTC
CDR3aa: CASRPGLVSYEQYF
j_gene: TRBJ2-7
len: 14
v_gene: TRBV6-5
abundance: NA
d_gene: TRBD2

CDR3nt: TGTGCCAGCAGTTTATACCTAGCGGGAGCAGCCAAAAACATTCAGTACTTC
CDR3aa: CASSLYLAGAAKNIQYF
j_gene: TRBJ2-4
len: 17
v_gene: TRBV28
abundance: NA
d_gene: TRBD2

CDR3nt: TGCGCCAGCAGCCAAAAGAGGGCTAGCGGTTACAATGAGCAGTTCTTC
CDR3aa: CASSQKRASGYNEQFF
j_gene: TRBJ2-1
len: 16
v_gene: TRBV4-1
abundance: few
d_gene: TRBD2

CDR3nt: TGTGCCAGCAGTGGACAAGCCGGGACAGGGGGTCGCTCCTACAATGAGCAGTTCTTC
CDR3aa: CASSGQAGTGGRSYNEQFF
j_gene: TRBJ2-1
len: 19
v_gene: TRBV6-8
abundance: NA
d_gene: TRBD1

CDR3nt: TGTGCCAGCACGGGGGAAGGGGGGGCAGGGCTTAGCAATCAGCCCCAGCATTTT
CDR3aa: CASTGEGGAGLSNQPQHF
j_gene: TRBJ1-5
len: 18
v_gene: TRBV2
abundance: NA
d_gene: NA

CDR3nt: TGTGCCATCAGTGACCGGACTAGCTTAGGGTTTCAGCAGTTCTTC
CDR3aa: CAISDRTSLGFQQFF
j_gene: TRBJ2-1
len: 15
v_gene: TRBV10-3
abundance: NA
d_gene: TRBD2

CDR3nt: TGTGCCAGCAGTTCAGGGTCAAGGTGGGCTAACTATGGCTACACCTTC
CDR3aa: CASSSGSRWANYGYTF
j_gene: TRBJ1-2
len: 16
v_gene: TRBV6-5
abundance: NA
d_gene: NA

CDR3nt: TGTGCCAGCTTCAGTGGAGAGACCCAGTACTTC
CDR3aa: CASFSGETQYF
j_gene: TRBJ2-5
len: 11
v_gene: TRBV28
abundance: NA
d_gene: NA

CDR3nt: TGCGCCAGCAGCCCCACCCAGGAATATGGCTACACCTTC
CDR3aa: CASSPTQEYGYTF
j_gene: TRBJ1-2
len: 13
v_gene: TRBV5-1
abundance: NA
d_gene: NA

CDR3nt: TGCGCCAGCAGCCCCGGACTAGCGGGAGGGCCAGATGAGACCCAGTACTTC
CDR3aa: CASSPGLAGGPDETQYF
j_gene: TRBJ2-5
len: 17
v_gene: TRBV5-1
abundance: NA
d_gene: TRBD2

CDR3nt: TGTGCCAGAAGGCTCTCTGCGGAAGGCGATTCCTACGAGCAGTACTTC
CDR3aa: CARRLSAEGDSYEQYF
j_gene: TRBJ2-7
len: 16
v_gene: TRBV5-3
abundance: NA
d_gene: NA

CDR3nt: TGTGCCTACTCCGGCTCCTATAATTCACCCCTCCACTTT
CDR3aa: CAYSGSYNSPLHF
j_gene: TRBJ1-6
len: 13
v_gene: TRBV30
abundance: NA
d_gene: NA

CDR3nt: TGTGCCAGCAGCCGACCGGGACTAGCGGGAGAACCCAATGAGCAGTTCTTC
CDR3aa: CASSRPGLAGEPNEQFF
j_gene: TRBJ2-1
len: 17
v_gene: TRBV28
abundance: once
d_gene: TRBD2

CDR3nt: TGCGCCAGCAGTGCCCAACAGGGCAATGAGCAGTTCTTC
CDR3aa: CASSAQQGNEQFF
j_gene: TRBJ2-1
len: 13
v_gene: TRBV10-1
abundance: NA
d_gene: NA

CDR3nt: TGCGCCAGCAGCCAAGAGGACAGGGGGACAAATGGCTACACCTTC
CDR3aa: CASSQEDRGTNGYTF
j_gene: TRBJ1-2
len: 15
v_gene: TRBV4-3
abundance: NA
d_gene: TRBD1

CDR3nt: TGTGCCTGGAGTGGGAGAACCATTACAGGGGGGAGATACAATGAGCAGTTCTTC
CDR3aa: CAWSGRTITGGRYNEQFF
j_gene: TRBJ2-1
len: 18
v_gene: TRBV30
abundance: once
d_gene: TRBD1

CDR3nt: TGTGCCAGCAGCCAACTTGTGGGAGCCTATGGCTACACCTTC
CDR3aa: CASSQLVGAYGYTF
j_gene: TRBJ1-2
len: 14
v_gene: TRBV14
abundance: NA
d_gene: NA

CDR3nt: TGTGCCAGCAGTGCCAGGGGGCGCCAAGAGACCCAGTACTTC
CDR3aa: CASSARGRQETQYF
j_gene: TRBJ2-5
len: 14
v_gene: TRBV28
abundance: once
d_gene: TRBD1

CDR3nt: TGTGCCAGCAGTTTTAATGTGGAGGGGGCTTCAGAGACCCAGTACTTC
CDR3aa: CASSFNVEGASETQYF
j_gene: TRBJ2-5
len: 16
v_gene: TRBV27
abundance: NA
d_gene: NA

CDR3nt: TGTGCCAGTAAACCAGGCGCCGGGACAGGAGTTAGCACAGATACGCAGTATTTT
CDR3aa: CASKPGAGTGVSTDTQYF
j_gene: TRBJ2-3
len: 18
v_gene: TRBV19
abundance: NA
d_gene: TRBD1

CDR3nt: TGTGCCAGCAGCTTACGAGCGGAGGAGACCCAGTACTTC
CDR3aa: CASSLRAEETQYF
j_gene: TRBJ2-5
len: 13
v_gene: TRBV7-2
abundance: NA
d_gene: NA

CDR3nt: TGTGCCAGCAGCCCGGGTGGCGCCGGGGAGCTGTTTTTT
CDR3aa: CASSPGGAGELFF
j_gene: TRBJ2-2
len: 13
v_gene: TRBV5-4
abundance: NA
d_gene: NA

CDR3nt: TGTGCCAGCAGCCCAACTAGCGGACCCTACGAGCAGTACTTC
CDR3aa: CASSPTSGPYEQYF
j_gene: TRBJ2-7
len: 14
v_gene: TRBV11-2
abundance: NA
d_gene: TRBD2

CDR3nt: TGTGCCAGCAGTTACTCGTCACAGGGGTATGAAAAACTGTTTTTT
CDR3aa: CASSYSSQGYEKLFF
j_gene: TRBJ1-4
len: 15
v_gene: TRBV6-6
abundance: NA
d_gene: TRBD1

CDR3nt: TGCGCCAGCAGCTCCCGGCAGGCAGGGGTGAATGTTCGAGATACGCAGTATTTT
CDR3aa: CASSSRQAGVNVRDTQYF
j_gene: TRBJ2-3
len: 18
v_gene: TRBV5-1
abundance: NA
d_gene: NA

CDR3nt: TGTGCCAGCAGCTTGTGGGACAGGGATGAGCAGTTCTTC
CDR3aa: CASSLWDRDEQFF
j_gene: TRBJ2-1
len: 13
v_gene: TRBV5-4
abundance: NA
d_gene: TRBD1

CDR3nt: TGTGCCAGCCGCCCTAAGGGACAGATGTACCAAGAGGCCCAGTACTTC
CDR3aa: CASRPKGQMYQEAQYF
j_gene: TRBJ2-5
len: 16
v_gene: TRBV12-1
abundance: few
d_gene: NA

CDR3nt: TGTGCCAGCTCACCAGGAGAGGGGGCGAGGGACTATGGCTACACCTTC
CDR3aa: CASSPGEGARDYGYTF
j_gene: TRBJ1-2
len: 16
v_gene: TRBV18
abundance: NA
d_gene: TRBD1

CDR3nt: TGCAGCGTTGGCGGCGGTGTTTCAGCTCGCGCAGATACGCAGTATTTT
CDR3aa: CSVGGGVSARADTQYF
j_gene: TRBJ2-3
len: 16
v_gene: TRBV29-1
abundance: NA
d_gene: NA

CDR3nt: TGTGCCAGCAGTTACGGTCAGAGGCAGCCCCAGCATTTT
CDR3aa: CASSYGQRQPQHF
j_gene: TRBJ1-5
len: 13
v_gene: TRBV6-5
abundance: NA
d_gene: NA

CDR3nt: TGTGCCAGCAGCGCGTCACAGGGGCCCAACACTGAAGCTTTCTTT
CDR3aa: CASSASQGPNTEAFF
j_gene: TRBJ1-1
len: 15
v_gene: TRBV7-6
abundance: NA
d_gene: TRBD1

CDR3nt: TGTGCCAGCAGCTTAAATTCTGGACAGGGGGCCCACGAGCAGTACTTC
CDR3aa: CASSLNSGQGAHEQYF
j_gene: TRBJ2-7
len: 16
v_gene: TRBV7-9
abundance: NA
d_gene: TRBD1

CDR3nt: TGCGCCAGCAGCAACACAGGGAGTGGGGAAGAGACCCAGTACTTC
CDR3aa: CASSNTGSGEETQYF
j_gene: TRBJ2-5
len: 15
v_gene: TRBV5-1
abundance: few
d_gene: NA

CDR3nt: TGTGCCAGCAGCCACAGGGAATACTCCTACGAGCAGTACTTC
CDR3aa: CASSHREYSYEQYF
j_gene: TRBJ2-7
len: 14
v_gene: TRBV7-9
abundance: few
d_gene: NA

CDR3nt: TGTGCCAGCAGTTACGGACAGTCCGATGAAGCTTTCTTT
CDR3aa: CASSYGQSDEAFF
j_gene: TRBJ1-1
len: 13
v_gene: TRBV6-6
abundance: NA
d_gene: NA

CDR3nt: TGCGCCAGCAGCTTGCGCCGTCAACCGGGACAGGGGATCTACAATGAGCAGTTCTTC
CDR3aa: CASSLRRQPGQGIYNEQFF
j_gene: TRBJ2-1
len: 19
v_gene: TRBV5-1
abundance: few
d_gene: TRBD1

CDR3nt: TGTGCCAGCAGCTTACAGAATTTGGGACTTATCCGGCAGTACTTC
CDR3aa: CASSLQNLGLIRQYF
j_gene: TRBJ2-7
len: 15
v_gene: TRBV11-2
abundance: NA
d_gene: NA

CDR3nt: TGTGCCAGCAGTCTAAATCAGCCCCAGCATTTT
CDR3aa: CASSLNQPQHF
j_gene: TRBJ1-5
len: 11
v_gene: TRBV28
abundance: NA
d_gene: NA

CDR3nt: TGTGCCAGCAGCTTATCAGGACTAGCGGGAGTCAATGAGCAGTTCTTC
CDR3aa: CASSLSGLAGVNEQFF
j_gene: TRBJ2-1
len: 16
v_gene: TRBV7-8
abundance: NA
d_gene: TRBD2

CDR3nt: TGTGCCTGGAACCCCGGGACTAGCGGAAGAGAGACCCAGTACTTC
CDR3aa: CAWNPGTSGRETQYF
j_gene: TRBJ2-5
len: 15
v_gene: TRBV30
abundance: NA
d_gene: TRBD2

CDR3nt: TGTGCCAGAGGGGCCATGGGTTCACCCCTCCACTTT
CDR3aa: CARGAMGSPLHF
j_gene: TRBJ1-6
len: 12
v_gene: TRBV2
abundance: NA
d_gene: NA

CDR3nt: TGCGCCAGCAGCTCCATAGCAGATACGCAGTATTTT
CDR3aa: CASSSIADTQYF
j_gene: TRBJ2-3
len: 12
v_gene: TRBV4-1
abundance: NA
d_gene: NA

CDR3nt: TGTGCCAGCGCAGTTGTCGGGACATTCTCCACCTCCTACGAGCAGTACTTC
CDR3aa: CASAVVGTFSTSYEQYF
j_gene: TRBJ2-7
len: 17
v_gene: TRBV28
abundance: NA
d_gene: NA

CDR3nt: TGTGCCAGCAGCTTAAACACCAACCAAGAGACCCAGTACTTC
CDR3aa: CASSLNTNQETQYF
j_gene: TRBJ2-5
len: 14
v_gene: TRBV7-8
abundance: NA
d_gene: NA

CDR3nt: TGCGCCAGCAGGGGCCGGGGGCCCCAGCATTTT
CDR3aa: CASRGRGPQHF
j_gene: TRBJ1-5
len: 11
v_gene: TRBV10-1
abundance: once
d_gene: NA

CDR3nt: TGCGCCAGCACCATATCCACAGGGGGCGCGAACAATGAGCAGTTCTTC
CDR3aa: CASTISTGGANNEQFF
j_gene: TRBJ2-1
len: 16
v_gene: TRBV5-1
abundance: NA
d_gene: TRBD1

CDR3nt: TGTGCCAGTAGTATAGATCCACTGACTGAAGCTTTCTTT
CDR3aa: CASSIDPLTEAFF
j_gene: TRBJ1-1
len: 13
v_gene: TRBV19
abundance: NA
d_gene: NA

CDR3nt: TGTGCCAGCAGGATGCAGGGGGCGCGTCCTGAAGCTTTCTTT
CDR3aa: CASRMQGARPEAFF
j_gene: TRBJ1-1
len: 14
v_gene: TRBV6-1
abundance: NA
d_gene: TRBD1

CDR3nt: TGTGCCTGGAGTTGGCGGGGGGTTAGCGAGCAGTACTTC
CDR3aa: CAWSWRGVSEQYF
j_gene: TRBJ2-7
len: 13
v_gene: TRBV30
abundance: NA
d_gene: TRBD2

CDR3nt: TGTGCCAGCAGCGGCCGGGACTCCCGTGGTTCCTACAATGAGCAGTTCTTC
CDR3aa: CASSGRDSRGSYNEQFF
j_gene: TRBJ2-1
len: 17
v_gene: TRBV7-9
abundance: few
d_gene: NA

CDR3nt: TGTGCCAGCAGCTCAGGACAAGCGGGAGCCTACGAGCAGTACTTC
CDR3aa: CASSSGQAGAYEQYF
j_gene: TRBJ2-7
len: 15
v_gene: TRBV7-2
abundance: NA
d_gene: TRBD2

CDR3nt: TGTGCCAGCAGCTTGTTTGTGGGGGGGACAGAGACCCAGTACTTC
CDR3aa: CASSLFVGGTETQYF
j_gene: TRBJ2-5
len: 15
v_gene: TRBV5-5
abundance: once
d_gene: TRBD2

CDR3nt: TGCGCCAGCAGCCAAGCGGGAAGGGGGTTCACAGATACGCAGTATTTT
CDR3aa: CASSQAGRGFTDTQYF
j_gene: TRBJ2-3
len: 16
v_gene: TRBV4-1
abundance: NA
d_gene: NA